Presented here are 18 T cell receptor beta chains from one specimen sequenced in a study of glioma-infiltrating T cells after dendritic cell vaccination. TCRdb's copy holds only in-frame clones and misses some; the assay was immunoSEQ multiplex PCR. The repertoire has fewer than 100,000 clones, over 75% of them found once; the top ten carry 15% to 19%. The sample was blood, taken before dendritic cell vaccination. Receptor source: a human donor with glioblastoma.

The chain is built from TRBV4-2 and TRBJ2-1, with TRBD2 matching over 8 bases. With V trimmed by 3 bases and J by 7 bases, 11 bases remained unmatched. Germline V lookup: CDR1 LGHNA, CDR2 YNFKEQ. The CDR3 extends over 16 amino acids. CDR3 protein: CASSHPMTSAGNEQFF. As DNA, the CDR3 is TGTGCCAGCAGCCATCCTATGACTAGCGCGGGGAATGAGCAGTTCTTC.

This clone was seen a single time. This chain joins TRBV9 and TRBJ1-1, with 7 bases fitting TRBD1. The CDR3 contains 14 residues. V shed 0 bases, J shed 3 bases, and the junction held 2 bases outside the gene matches. The germline CDR1 and CDR2 sequences are SGDLS and YYNGEE. As DNA, the CDR3 is TGTGCCAGCAGCGTAGGACAGGGCTACACTGAAGCTTTCTTT. As protein: CASSVGQGYTEAFF.

The rearrangement joins TRBV29-1 to TRBJ1-1, with 7 bases lining up with TRBD1. J lost 1 base, V lost 7 bases, and 9 bases had no gene match. CDR3 length equals 14 residues. Per the germline V gene, CDR1 is SQVTM and CDR2 is ANQGSEA. For the CDR3, the DNA is TGCAGCGGGGATAAAGGGGGCTCGAACACTGAAGCTTTCTTT. This sequence encodes CSGDKGGSNTEAFF. The variable domain in full, with the rest retrieved from reference TRBV29-1 and TRBJ1-1, is SAVISQKPSRDICQRGTSLTIQCQVDSQVTMMFWYRQQPGQSLTLIATANQGSEATYESGFVIDKFPISRPNLTFSTLTVSNMSPEDSSIYLCSGDKGGSNTEAFFGQGTRLTVV.

CDR3 sequence reads: CASSPVGASSYEQYF. CDR3 coding DNA: TGTGCCAGCAGCCCCGTGGGGGCTAGCTCCTACGAGCAGTACTTC. The gene calls are TRBV5-4 and TRBJ2-7; TRBD1 might be the D (6 bases). Trimming took off 4 bases at V and 0 bases at J, with 14 bases between the two ends. The CDR3 contains 15 residues. Germline-derived CDR1 and CDR2 are SGHNT and YYREEE (reference sequence).

V gene TRBV7-3 combines with J gene TRBJ2-7, with D tentatively TRBD1 (7 bases). With 5 bases removed from V and 1 base from J, the gap between germline ends came to 12 bases. The CDR3 has 14 amino acids. CDR1 is SGHTA, CDR2 FQGTGA, per germline. CDR3 in amino acids: CASSQTGRSYEQYF. The CDR3 DNA reads as TGTGCCAGCAGCCAGACAGGGAGGTCCTACGAGCAGTACTTC.

The V call is TRBV2, the J call TRBJ2-3, with 9 bases aligning to TRBD1. CDR3 length equals 13 residues. The J segment lost 3 bases and the V segment lost 10 bases, leaving 5 bases of the junction unmatched. CDR1 SNHLY and CDR2 FYNNEI come from the germline V gene. CDR3 nucleotides: TGTGCCAACCGACAGGGGGGGACAGATACGCAGTATTTT. This translates into CANRQGGTDTQYF.

The chain combines TRBV7-9 with TRBJ1-2; D gene uncertain. Germline CDR1 reads SEHNR; CDR2 reads FQNEAQ (reference sequence). Trimming shortened V by 0 bases and J by 1 base, and 6 bases separated the two germline ends. The CDR3 runs to 14 residues. Here the CDR3 DNA reads TGTGCCAGCAGCTTAGCCGGGAGTAACTATGGCTACACCTTC. This translates into CASSLAGSNYGYTF.

The CDR3: CASSQEPGLADTQYF. The CDR3, as DNA: TGCGCCAGCAGCCAAGAACCTGGACTGGCAGATACGCAGTATTTT. V is TRBV4-1 and J is TRBJ2-3; D might be TRBD2 (5 bases). The V gene lost 0 bases and the J gene lost 4 bases, with 11 bases spanning the gap. Germline CDR1 reads MGHRA; CDR2 reads YSYEKL. The length of the CDR3 is 15 residues.

V gene TRBV7-3 combines with J gene TRBJ1-1; the D is unclear. Germline CDR1 and CDR2: SGHTA and FQGTGA. V lost 2 bases and J lost 1, with 5 bases in between. This CDR3 comprises 13 residues. In DNA, the CDR3 is TGTGCCAGCAGCTTATCGAGGAACACTGAAGCTTTCTTT. Its translation: CASSLSRNTEAFF. Variable domain in full (rest from reference TRBV7-3 and TRBJ1-1): GAGVSQTPSNKVTEKGKYVELRCDPISGHTALYWYRQSLGQGPEFLIYFQGTGAADDSGLPNDRFFAVRPEGSVSTLKIQRTERGDSAVYLCASSLSRNTEAFFGQGTRLTVV.

The CDR3 spells CASSIRTASYEQYF. CDR3 DNA sequence: TGTGCCAGCAGCATTCGGACAGCCTCCTACGAGCAGTACTTC. The V and J genes are TRBV28 and TRBJ2-7, with a weak D call TRBD1 (6 bases). Germline CDR1 and CDR2: MDHEN and SYDVKM. V lost 6 bases to trimming and J lost 0 bases, with 12 bases between them. This CDR3 is 14 amino acids long.

This chain uses TRBV29-1 with TRBJ2-3, with TRBD2 identical over 8 bases. The CDR3 is 12 residues long. Germline V CDR1 and CDR2: SQVTM, ANQGSEA. Unmatched junction bases numbered 2, after V lost 3 bases and J lost 6 bases. CDR3 residues: CSVERGADTQYF. CDR3 sequence (DNA): TGCAGCGTTGAGCGGGGGGCGGATACGCAGTATTTT.

This clone was detected only a few times. The chain recombines TRBV19 with TRBJ1-4, with D perhaps matching TRBD1 (6 bases). The CDR3 consists of 17 residues. CDR1 and CDR2 (germline): LNHDA, SQIVND (reference sequence). Trimming took 2 bases from V and 1 from J, leaving 14 bases between them. The CDR3 DNA is TGTGCCAGTAGTATAACCTACAGGGTTCAAACTAATGAAAAACTGTTTTTT. It yields the protein CASSITYRVQTNEKLFF. Looking up the rest from reference TRBV19 and TRBJ1-4 gives the full variable domain: DGGITQSPKYLFRKEGQNVTLSCEQNLNHDAMYWYRQDPGQGLRLIYYSQIVNDFQKGDIAEGYSVSREKKESFPLTVTSAQKNPTAFYLCASSITYRVQTNEKLFFGSGTQLSVL.

The genes are TRBV27 and TRBJ2-1, with 13 positions matching TRBD2. CDR1 and CDR2 (germline): MNHEY, SMNVEV (reference sequence). V trimming: 4 bases; J trimming: 3 bases; junction bases outside the gene matches: 6. The CDR3 has 17 residues. CDR3 region: CASSSPRTSGSYNEQFF. The CDR3 nucleotides are TGTGCCAGCAGTTCCCCAAGGACTAGCGGGAGCTACAATGAGCAGTTCTTC.

The chain uses TRBV15 and TRBJ1-2; no reliable D call. The germline V and J ends were trimmed by 2 bases and 1 base, with 8 bases remaining between them. The CDR3 spans 14 residues. In germline, CDR1 is LNHNV, CDR2 YYDKDF (reference sequence). The CDR3 DNA sequence: TGTGCCACCAGCAGACTCGGGGATAACTATGGCTACACCTTC. Its protein is CATSRLGDNYGYTF.

This clone was picked up a small number of times. The rearrangement uses TRBV14 and TRBJ2-2; weak D call: TRBD2 (5 bases). CDR1 is SGHDN, CDR2 FVKESK, per germline. V lost 2 bases, J lost 5 bases, and 6 bases lay in between. The CDR3 covers 13 residues. The CDR3 region has the DNA TGTGCCAGCAGCCAAACGGGGACCGGGGAGCTGTTTTTT. It is translated as CASSQTGTGELFF. Drawing the rest from reference TRBV14 and TRBJ2-2, the complete variable domain is EAGVTQFPSHSVIEKGQTVTLRCDPISGHDNLYWYRRVMGKEIKFLLHFVKESKQDESGMPNNRFLAERTGGTYSTLKVQPAELEDSGVYFCASSQTGTGELFFGEGSRLTVL.

The chain uses TRBV5-4 and TRBJ1-1; TRBD1 might be the D (5 bases). The V gene lost 10 bases and the J gene lost 4 bases, with 14 bases spanning the gap. CDR3 length: 12 amino acids. Germline CDR1 SGHNT, CDR2 YYREEE (reference sequence). CDR3 nucleotides: TGTGCCGGACGCCAAGGGGCCACTGAAGCTTTCTTT. This codes for CAGRQGATEAFF.

The V call is TRBV11-2, the J call TRBJ2-5; TRBD2 matches at 8 bases. Germline V gives CDR1 SGHAT, CDR2 FQNNGV. J was trimmed by 5 bases and V by 5 bases; bases with no gene match: 10. This CDR3 has 15 amino acids. The CDR3 reads CASSPRLATPETQYF. CDR3 sequence (DNA): TGTGCCAGCAGCCCTCGACTAGCGACCCCGGAGACCCAGTACTTC.

The chain has TRBV6-5 and TRBJ1-2; D is possibly TRBD1 (5 bases). CDR1 and CDR2 from the germline V gene are MNHEY and SVGAGI. Trimming cost V 2 bases and J 2 bases, with 9 bases left between them. The CDR3 length is 14 residues. The CDR3 loop is CASSYDTGNYGYTF. In DNA, the CDR3 is TGTGCCAGCAGTTACGATACAGGAAACTATGGCTACACCTTC.